One and the same sample provided the 24 T cell receptor beta chains below, sequenced in a study of blood T cell repertoires in COVID-19 (dated by TCRdb to the early 2020s). The library was built by means of the immunoSEQ multiplex PCR assay. TCRdb re-hosts the immuneACCESS table, in-frame sequences only. Its copies lack some clones; in the studies checked, an unresolved V gene accounts for under half of them, and the cause for the rest is not known. The sample data list around 380,000 clones, and roughly 80% of these were observed just once. The ten largest clones take up around 1% of the sample. Material: peripheral blood. Source of these receptors: a human donor with acute or convalescent COVID-19. The donor label of this sample is uncertain.

This chain connects TRBV7-2 to TRBJ1-5, with TRBD1 identical over 7 bases. Germline V gives CDR1 SGHTA, CDR2 FQGNSA. Trimming at V came to 0 bases and at J to 6 bases, leaving 5 bases not matched to a gene. The CDR3 extends over 15 amino acids. This CDR3 is CASSLAGTDSQPQHF. The CDR3, as DNA: TGTGCCAGCAGCTTAGCCGGGACAGATTCTCAGCCCCAGCATTTT.

The chain is built from TRBV5-6 and TRBJ1-2, with 9 bases aligning to TRBD1. The J segment lost 4 bases and the V segment lost 1 base, leaving 11 bases of the junction unmatched. The CDR3 runs 17 residues. Germline V gene data show CDR1 as SGHDT and CDR2 as YYEEEE. CDR3 nucleotide sequence: TGTGCCAGCAGCTTGTCCCGGACAGGGGAAGTAGCCTATGGCTACACCTTC. Residues: CASSLSRTGEVAYGYTF.

V and J are TRBV4-2 and TRBJ1-2, with unresolved D. V was clipped by 0 bases and J by 5 bases, with 7 bases between them. The CDR3 is 13 residues long. Germline CDR1 LGHNA, CDR2 YNFKEQ. The CDR3, as DNA: TGTGCCAGCAGCCAAGATTCAGAATATGGCTACACCTTC. Its protein product is CASSQDSEYGYTF.

The chain joins TRBV19 to TRBJ1-5; 7 bases are shared with TRBD1. The length of the CDR3 is 14 residues. V dropped 6 bases and J dropped 4; count of bases not matched to a gene: 6. The germline V gene encodes CDR1 LNHDA and CDR2 SQIVND (reference sequence). The CDR3 spells CASRPDRDNQPQHF. CDR3 nucleotides: TGTGCCAGTAGGCCCGACAGGGATAATCAGCCCCAGCATTTT. Filled out from reference TRBV19 and TRBJ1-5, the complete variable domain reads DGGITQSPKYLFRKEGQNVTLSCEQNLNHDAMYWYRQDPGQGLRLIYYSQIVNDFQKGDIAEGYSVSREKKESFPLTVTSAQKNPTAFYLCASRPDRDNQPQHFGDGTRLSIL.

The chain joins TRBV28 to TRBJ1-4, with D maybe TRBD1 (5 bases). The CDR3 contains 15 residues. CDR1 and CDR2 (germline): MDHEN, SYDVKM. Trimming left V 5 bases short and J 3 bases short, with 13 bases between. The CDR3 sequence is CASSRGQVANEKLFF. The DNA of the CDR3 is TGTGCCAGCAGTAGGGGTCAGGTTGCTAATGAAAAACTGTTTTTT.

This clone was seen only once. The rearrangement uses TRBV6-5 and TRBJ1-2; 10 bases match TRBD1. Trimming took 4 bases from V and 6 from J; bases not matched to a gene: 5. CDR1 is MNHEY, CDR2 SVGAGI, per germline. The CDR3 spans 14 residues. CDR3 region: CASSSDRGRDGYTF. DNA for the CDR3: TGTGCCAGCAGTTCAGACAGGGGGCGCGATGGCTACACCTTC.

This chain joins TRBV6-5 and TRBJ2-1; TRBD2 matches at 7 bases. CDR3 length equals 14 residues. The germline V gene has CDR1 MNHEY and CDR2 SVGAGI. Germline trimming cut 6 bases from V and 8 bases from J; bases unmatched to any gene: 10. CDR3 in amino acids: CASRPSAGNDEQFF. Written as DNA, the CDR3 is TGTGCCAGCAGACCATCAGCGGGAAATGATGAGCAGTTCTTC.

V is TRBV11-2 and J is TRBJ1-1; D ambiguous. Deletions cut 5 bases from V and 1 base from J, with 11 bases between. Looked up from germline, CDR1 is SGHAT and CDR2 is FQNNGV. The length of the CDR3 is 14 residues. CDR3 DNA sequence: TGTGCCAGCAGCGCTACCTACCCGAACACTGAAGCTTTCTTT. Protein product: CASSATYPNTEAFF. Full variable domain (remainder filled in from reference TRBV11-2 and TRBJ1-1): EAGVAQSPRYKIIEKRQSVAFWCNPISGHATLYWYQQILGQGPKLLIQFQNNGVVDDSQLPKDRFSAERLKGVDSTLKIQPAKLEDSAVYLCASSATYPNTEAFFGQGTRLTVV.

The rearrangement uses TRBV7-2 and TRBJ1-2; D is unclear. The CDR3 contains 15 residues. Germline CDR1 reads SGHTA; CDR2 reads FQGNSA. Trimming removed 2 bases at V and 4 bases at J, with 14 bases between. For the CDR3, the DNA is TGTGCCAGCAGCTTAAGTTGGGAGGAGGGCTATGGCTACACCTTC. Its protein product is CASSLSWEEGYGYTF.

The rearrangement links TRBV5-1 to TRBJ1-2; weak D call: TRBD1 (5 bases). There are 15 residues in the CDR3. Trimming shortened V by 4 bases and J by 1 base, and 14 bases separated the two germline ends. Germline V gene data show CDR1 as SGHRS and CDR2 as YFSETQ. The CDR3 nucleotides read TGCGCCAGCAGCGGCACCTTGGGGGGTAACTATGGCTACACCTTC. Protein product: CASSGTLGGNYGYTF.

The chain is built from TRBV5-8 and TRBJ2-7; 10 bases fit TRBD2. V lost 5 bases to trimming and J lost 2 bases; unmatched junction nucleotides: 1. Germline V gene sequence: CDR1 SGHTS, CDR2 YDEGEE. The length of the CDR3 is 13 residues. CDR3 region: CASRLAGPYEQYF. The CDR3 DNA reads TGTGCCAGCAGACTAGCGGGGCCCTACGAGCAGTACTTC.

This sequence joins TRBV6-6 and TRBJ1-2; D might be TRBD1 (6 bases). This CDR3 has 14 residues. CDR1 MNHNY and CDR2 SVGAGI come from the germline V gene (reference sequence). V dropped 0 bases and J dropped 7 bases, with 12 bases sitting between them. CDR3 in amino acids: CASSYSRQAVGYTF. CDR3 nucleotides: TGTGCCAGCAGTTACTCGAGACAGGCGGTTGGCTACACCTTC.

The rearrangement uses TRBV4-1 and TRBJ2-7; tentatively, D is TRBD1 (5 bases). Looked up from germline, CDR1 is MGHRA and CDR2 is YSYEKL. The V end was cut by 2 bases, the J end by 4 bases, with 12 bases between. CDR3 length: 14 amino acids. The chain's CDR3 is CASSQSGRAYEQYF. CDR3 coding DNA: TGCGCCAGCAGCCAATCGGGCAGGGCGTACGAGCAGTACTTC.

The rearrangement uses TRBV19 and TRBJ1-5; D gene ambiguous. This CDR3 has 15 amino acids. V shed 4 bases and J shed 0 bases, with 10 bases lying between them. From germline, CDR1 is LNHDA and CDR2 SQIVND (reference sequence). The CDR3: CASSTGWRSNQPQHF. In nucleotides, the CDR3 is TGTGCCAGTAGTACGGGGTGGCGTAGCAATCAGCCCCAGCATTTT.

This sequence joins TRBV7-2 and TRBJ2-1; TRBD2 matches 11 bases. CDR1 and CDR2 (germline): SGHTA, FQGNSA. The V gene end was trimmed by 2 bases and the J gene end by 5 bases; junction bases not matched to a gene: 8. There are 17 residues in the CDR3. In DNA form, the CDR3 reads TGTGCCAGCAGCTTATTTACGGGACTAGCGGATCACAATGAGCAGTTCTTC. It specifies CASSLFTGLADHNEQFF.

For this clone: Other nucleotide sequences in the sample specify the same CDR3. This chain links TRBV5-1 with TRBJ2-3, with 10 bases lining up with TRBD2. V lost 0 bases, J lost 3 bases, and 4 bases stayed unmatched. The CDR3 is made up of 16 amino acids. Germline values: CDR1 SGHRS, CDR2 YFSETQ. The CDR3 is CASSLVSSGGTDTQYF. The DNA of the CDR3 is TGCGCCAGCAGCTTGGTGTCTAGCGGGGGAACAGATACGCAGTATTTT. Filled out from reference TRBV5-1 and TRBJ2-3, the complete variable domain reads KAGVTQTPRYLIKTRGQQVTLSCSPISGHRSVSWYQQTPGQGLQFLFEYFSETQRNKGNFPGRFSGRQFSNSRSEMNVSTLELGDSALYLCASSLVSSGGTDTQYFGPGTRLTVL.

The V and J genes are TRBV5-6 and TRBJ1-6; D may be TRBD1 (6 bases). The germline V gene has CDR1 SGHDT and CDR2 YYEEEE. V was cut by 2 bases and J by 11 bases, with 17 bases left in between. This CDR3 region has 15 residues. The CDR3 DNA reads TGTGCCAGCAGCTTCAGGGGTGAGGGGTTGGCACCCCTCCACTTT. It is translated as CASSFRGEGLAPLHF.

This clone was seen only a few times. This CDR3 reads CASSLGGRGFF. The CDR3 region has the DNA TGTGCCAGCAGCTTAGGAGGTCGGGGGTTCTTC. The chain links TRBV11-2 to TRBJ2-1; a possible D gene is TRBD2 (5 bases). V was trimmed by 1 base and J by 15 bases, leaving 10 bases between them. The CDR3 extends over 11 amino acids. In germline, CDR1 is SGHAT, CDR2 FQNNGV.

This clone was counted a single time. V and J are TRBV28 and TRBJ2-7, with D possibly TRBD1 on 6 matching bases. The CDR3 spans 14 residues. Trimming shortened V by 6 bases and J by 9 bases, and 21 bases separated the two germline ends. The germline V gene encodes CDR1 MDHEN and CDR2 SYDVKM. The DNA for the CDR3 is TGTGCCAGCAGATCAACCCCCGCCCTAGGGGGGCAGTACTTC. Amino acid sequence: CASRSTPALGGQYF.

This clone showed up just once. V and J are TRBV9 and TRBJ2-7, with 7 positions matching TRBD2. Trimming at V came to 0 bases and at J to 3 bases, leaving 3 bases not matched to a gene. The length of the CDR3 is 14 residues. Germline CDR1 is SGDLS and CDR2 is YYNGEE. CDR3 sequence (DNA): TGTGCCAGCAGCGTAGATACTAGCGTCTACGAGCAGTACTTC. This sequence encodes CASSVDTSVYEQYF.

This rearrangement joins TRBV2 to TRBJ2-7; TRBD1 might be the D (5 bases). Trimming stripped 8 bases from V and 0 bases from J, with 8 bases between. In germline, CDR1 is SNHLY, CDR2 FYNNEI. The CDR3 totals 12 residues. CDR3: CASSQASYEQYF. The CDR3 DNA is TGTGCCAGCTCACAGGCCTCCTACGAGCAGTACTTC.

J is TRBJ1-5 and V is TRBV27; 8 nucleotides align to TRBD1. Trimming cost V 5 bases and J 2 bases; bases outside gene matches: 20. The germline V gene has CDR1 MNHEY and CDR2 SMNVEV (reference sequence). The CDR3 runs to 20 residues. The DNA for the CDR3 is TGTGCCAGCAGTCGCCCGCAGGACAGGGAATGGGAGGGCGGCAATCAGCCCCAGCATTTT. Its protein is CASSRPQDREWEGGNQPQHF.

CDR3 DNA sequence: TGTGCCAGCAGCTTAGGGGACAGGGGTTCACCCCTCCACTTT. It yields the protein CASSLGDRGSPLHF. This chain connects TRBV7-6 to TRBJ1-6, with TRBD1 matching 10 bases. V was pared by 1 base and J by 9 bases, with 0 bases of the junction left unmatched. The CDR3 runs to 14 residues. Germline V gives CDR1 SGHVS, CDR2 FNYEAQ.

The chain uses TRBV7-9 and TRBJ1-2; 8 nucleotides agree with TRBD1. The CDR3 sequence is 17 residues long. The junction had 10 bases not matched to a gene; V was cut back by 4 bases and J by 0 bases. Germline lookup yields CDR1 SEHNR and CDR2 FQNEAQ (reference sequence). CDR3 DNA sequence: TGTGCCAGCAGCTCCCCGGTCGCAGGGGGCTCTAACTATGGCTACACCTTC. Residues: CASSSPVAGGSNYGYTF.